This paragraph reports one T cell receptor beta chain. Its antigen remains unknown. Separate cDNA molecules each had unique molecular identifiers attached to them. Using its own MiXCR run on the 5' RACE reads, TCRdb lists one record per CDR3 protein. The sample records some 30,000 distinct CDR3 sequences, around 6.6% being singletons. Germline CDR1 and CDR2: DFQATT and SNEGSKA (reference sequence). The CDR3 consists of 14 residues. V trimming: 5 bases; J trimming: 5 bases; junction bases outside the gene matches: 10. The source of the sample is a study of early T cells in non-severe SARS-CoV-2 infection. The overall study: The chains were unpaired, and the sequenced material was bulk RNA from unsorted whole blood. Study results and limitations: Matches to VDJdb favored anti-spike CD8 responses and missed private and CD4 specificities.

Specimen: whole blood. This sequence joins TRBV20-1 and TRBJ1-1; 8 bases agree with TRBD1. This receptor was obtained from an adult who was a healthcare worker with PCR-confirmed SARS-CoV-2 infection or an uninfected control (not recorded which). CDR3 residues: CSAGQGAAYTEAFF. CDR3 sequence (DNA): TGCAGTGCTGGCCAGGGGGCTGCTTATACTGAAGCTTTCTTT.